This record concerns one T cell receptor beta chain sequence. The data belong to a study of control samples from healthy donors and cancer patients. The data were produced by immunoSEQ multiplex PCR, yet TCRdb's version contains in-frame clones alone and is incomplete. The profile shows tens of thousands of clones, just over 90% of them singletons. The germline V gene encodes CDR1 SGHTA and CDR2 FQGNSA. The CDR3 is 15 amino acids. The V end was cut by 1 base, the J end by 0 bases, with 7 bases between. This chain joins TRBV7-2 and TRBJ1-5; D is ambiguous. The sequenced sample consisted of PBMCs. The source is a man in his thirties or forties with colorectal cancer. In DNA, the CDR3 is TGTGCCAGCAGCTTAGATGCGTATAGCAATCAGCCCCAGCATTTT. Translated: CASSLDAYSNQPQHF.